This TCR beta chain is from a study of blood T cells in healthy people across ages. Trimming took 1 base from V and 1 from J, leaving 5 bases between them. The CDR3 consists of 14 residues. This clonotype has more than one count but fewer than ten. The antigen is undetermined. Study-wide results and caveats: Roughly linear declines in TCR beta diversity per million T cells occurred with age. PBMCs went unsorted, and a conclusive naive versus antigen-experienced comparison was therefore prevented.

Per sample, at least 5 micrograms of total RNA were extracted. The second PCR ran about 6 to 11 cycles with a sample-barcoded 5' primer and J-beta primers. The template-switch adaptor, which had 12 random nucleotides, put a tag on each cDNA molecule. TCRdb called the 5' RACE reads again in MiXCR, with one record for every CDR3 protein. The sample lists 1.6 million or so distinct CDR3 sequences, approximately 32% occurring once. Sequencing was performed on blood. This sequence joins TRBV12-3 or TRBV12-4 and TRBJ1-5; D gene unclear. The TCR sequence derives from a woman under 40 in good health. CDR3 in DNA: TGTGCCAGCAGTTTAGTCGACAGCAATCAGCCCCAGCATTTT. The encoded protein is CASSLVDSNQPQHF.